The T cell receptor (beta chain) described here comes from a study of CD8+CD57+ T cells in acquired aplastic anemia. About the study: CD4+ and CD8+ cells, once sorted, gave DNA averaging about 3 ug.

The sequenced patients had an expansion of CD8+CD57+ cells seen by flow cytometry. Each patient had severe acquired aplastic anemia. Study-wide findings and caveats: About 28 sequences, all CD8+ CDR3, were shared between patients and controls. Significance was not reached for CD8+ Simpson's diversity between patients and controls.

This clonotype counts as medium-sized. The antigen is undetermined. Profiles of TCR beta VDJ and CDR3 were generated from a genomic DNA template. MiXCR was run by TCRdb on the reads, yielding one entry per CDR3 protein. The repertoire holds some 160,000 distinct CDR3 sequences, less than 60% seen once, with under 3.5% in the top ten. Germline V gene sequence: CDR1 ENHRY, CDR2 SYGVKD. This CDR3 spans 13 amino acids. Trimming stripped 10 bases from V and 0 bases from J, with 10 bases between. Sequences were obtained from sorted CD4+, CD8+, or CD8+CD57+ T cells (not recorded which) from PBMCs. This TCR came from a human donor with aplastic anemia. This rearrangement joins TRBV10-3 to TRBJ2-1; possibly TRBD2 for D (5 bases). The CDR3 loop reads CATGLTSYNEQFF. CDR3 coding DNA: TGTGCCACCGGACTGACCTCCTACAATGAGCAGTTCTTC.